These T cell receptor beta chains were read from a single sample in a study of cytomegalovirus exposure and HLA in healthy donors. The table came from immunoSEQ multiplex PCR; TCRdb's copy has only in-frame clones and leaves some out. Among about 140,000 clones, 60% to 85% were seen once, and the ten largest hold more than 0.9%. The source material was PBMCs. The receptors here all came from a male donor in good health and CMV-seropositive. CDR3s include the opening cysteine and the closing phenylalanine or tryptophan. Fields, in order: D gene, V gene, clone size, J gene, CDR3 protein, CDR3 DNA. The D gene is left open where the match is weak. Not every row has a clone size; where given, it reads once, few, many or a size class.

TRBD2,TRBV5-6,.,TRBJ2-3,CASSLPSGRAPDTQYF,TGTGCCAGCAGCTTGCCCTCCGGGAGGGCCCCAGATACGCAGTATTTT
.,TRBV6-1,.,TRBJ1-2,CASSVHPTTNYGYTF,TGTGCCAGCAGTGTGCACCCAACAACTAACTATGGCTACACCTTC
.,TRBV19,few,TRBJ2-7,CAAGPGYYEQYF,TGTGCCGCGGGGCCAGGCTACTACGAGCAGTACTTC
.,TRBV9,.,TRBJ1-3,CASSVGRGRPGNTIYF,TGTGCCAGCAGCGTAGGGCGGGGCCGCCCTGGAAACACCATATATTTT
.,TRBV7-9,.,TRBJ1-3,CASSLFDGQSSGNTIYF,TGTGCCAGCAGCTTATTTGATGGACAGAGCTCTGGAAACACCATATATTTT
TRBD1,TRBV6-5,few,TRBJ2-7,CASSLGTGGPYEQYF,TGTGCCAGCAGTCTTGGGACAGGGGGCCCCTACGAGCAGTACTTC
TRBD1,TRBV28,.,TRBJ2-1,CASSLFTRRGTGYNEQFF,TGTGCCAGCAGTTTATTCACAAGAAGGGGGACAGGTTACAATGAGCAGTTCTTC
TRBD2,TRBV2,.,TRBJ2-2,CASRGLAGGTGELFF,TGTGCCAGCAGGGGACTAGCGGGAGGGACCGGGGAGCTGTTTTTT
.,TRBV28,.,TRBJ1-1,CASSFLSRRTEAFF,TGTGCCAGCAGTTTTCTTTCGAGGAGGACTGAAGCTTTCTTT
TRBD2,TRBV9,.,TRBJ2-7,CASSVGSGLAGRISYEQYF,TGTGCCAGCAGCGTAGGTTCTGGACTAGCGGGACGAATCTCCTACGAGCAGTACTTC
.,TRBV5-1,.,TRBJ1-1,CASSLIGDTEAFF,TGCGCCAGCAGCTTGATAGGGGACACTGAAGCTTTCTTT
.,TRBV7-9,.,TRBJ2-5,CSSSLGSEETQYF,TGTTCCAGCAGCTTAGGCAGTGAAGAGACCCAGTACTTC
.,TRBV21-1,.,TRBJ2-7,CASSEPGHLMSGEQYF,TGTGCCAGCAGCGAGCCGGGACACCTAATGTCCGGCGAGCAGTACTTC
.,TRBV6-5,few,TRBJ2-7,CASSYGTTEQYF,TGTGCCAGCAGTTACGGGACAACAGAGCAGTACTTC
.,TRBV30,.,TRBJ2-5,CAWIQGVETQYF,TGTGCCTGGATCCAGGGTGTTGAGACCCAGTACTTC
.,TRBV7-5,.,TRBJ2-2,CARSLGGQNTGELFF,TGTGCCAGAAGCTTGGGGGGGCAGAACACCGGGGAGCTGTTTTTT
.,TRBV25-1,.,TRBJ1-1,CASSEWGRGNTEAFF,TGTGCCAGCAGTGAATGGGGCAGGGGCAACACTGAAGCTTTCTTT
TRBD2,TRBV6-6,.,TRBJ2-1,CASSLGLKPYNEQFF,TGTGCCAGCAGTTTGGGACTAAAACCCTACAATGAGCAGTTCTTC
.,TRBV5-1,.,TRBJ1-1,CASGPGTQIEAFF,TGCGCCAGCGGCCCCGGGACACAGATTGAAGCTTTCTTT
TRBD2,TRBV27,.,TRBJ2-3,CASATSEKSMTDTQYF,TGTGCCAGCGCCACTAGCGAGAAAAGCATGACAGATACGCAGTATTTT
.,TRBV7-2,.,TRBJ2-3,CASSLVTSDTQYF,TGTGCCAGCAGCTTAGTAACTTCAGATACGCAGTATTTT
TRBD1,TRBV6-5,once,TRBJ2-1,CASILSEGAGEQFF,TGTGCCAGCATCCTCTCCGAGGGGGCCGGTGAGCAGTTCTTC
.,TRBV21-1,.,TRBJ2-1,CASSKFGRSGRSYNEQFF,TGTGCCAGCAGCAAATTTGGACGGAGCGGGAGGTCCTACAATGAGCAGTTCTTC
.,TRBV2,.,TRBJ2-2,CASIRRSDGETGELFF,TGTGCCAGCATTCGGAGATCCGACGGGGAAACCGGGGAGCTGTTTTTT
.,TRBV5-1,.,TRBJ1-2,CASSLDTNAGYTF,TGCGCCAGCAGCCTCGACACAAACGCCGGCTACACCTTC
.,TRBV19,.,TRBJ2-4,CASSPRGQTNIQYF,TGTGCCAGTAGTCCCAGGGGACAAACAAACATTCAGTACTTC
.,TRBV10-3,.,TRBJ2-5,CAISEGDTLRETQYF,TGTGCCATCAGTGAGGGGGACACCTTGAGAGAGACCCAGTACTTC
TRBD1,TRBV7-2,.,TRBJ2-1,CASSLLRDRGFF,TGTGCCAGCAGCTTACTCCGGGACAGAGGGTTCTTC
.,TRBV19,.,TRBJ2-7,CASSIGRSGLEQYF,TGTGCCAGTAGTATAGGGCGGAGCGGGCTCGAGCAGTACTTC
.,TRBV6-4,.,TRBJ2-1,CASSDSSGSYNEQFF,TGTGCCAGCAGTGACTCTAGCGGCTCCTACAATGAGCAGTTCTTC
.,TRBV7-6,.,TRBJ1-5,CASSLAERGPGERNQPQHF,TGTGCCAGCAGCTTAGCGGAGCGGGGGCCCGGGGAACGCAATCAGCCCCAGCATTTT
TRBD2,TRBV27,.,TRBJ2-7,CASSLDGGGTYEQYF,TGTGCCAGCAGTTTAGACGGGGGGGGCACCTACGAGCAGTACTTC
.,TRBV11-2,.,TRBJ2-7,CASSLHAYTYEQYF,TGTGCCAGCAGCTTACATGCTTACACCTACGAGCAGTACTTC
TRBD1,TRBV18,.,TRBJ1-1,CASSPFPMGQTNTEAFF,TGTGCCAGCTCACCATTTCCTATGGGACAGACTAACACTGAAGCTTTCTTT
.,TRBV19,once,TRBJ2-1,CASSKVRSSSYNEQFF,TGTGCCAGTAGTAAGGTGAGGAGTAGCTCCTACAATGAGCAGTTCTTC
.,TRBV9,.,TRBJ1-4,CASSPRGHLNEKLFF,TGTGCCAGCAGCCCCCGCGGACACCTTAATGAAAAACTGTTTTTT
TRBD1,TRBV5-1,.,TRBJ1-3,CASSGQGNSGNTIYF,TGCGCCAGCAGCGGACAGGGAAACTCTGGAAACACCATATATTTT
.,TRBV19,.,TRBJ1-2,CATKNGGANYGYTF,TGTGCCACCAAAAACGGGGGAGCTAACTATGGCTACACCTTC
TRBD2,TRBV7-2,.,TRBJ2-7,CASSVAGGNSYEQYF,TGTGCCAGCAGCGTAGCGGGGGGGAACTCCTACGAGCAGTACTTC
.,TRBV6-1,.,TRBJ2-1,CASSERAAGHEQFF,TGTGCCAGCAGTGAGCGGGCGGCGGGTCATGAGCAGTTCTTC
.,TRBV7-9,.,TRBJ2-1,CASSLDLVLTGEQFF,TGTGCCAGCAGCTTAGATCTAGTGCTTACAGGTGAGCAGTTCTTC
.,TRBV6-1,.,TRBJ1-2,CASSERGISGYTF,TGTGCCAGCAGTGAAAGAGGGATAAGTGGCTACACCTTC
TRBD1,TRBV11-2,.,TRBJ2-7,CASSLQGALVYEQYF,TGTGCCAGCAGCTTACAGGGGGCGCTTGTCTACGAGCAGTACTTC
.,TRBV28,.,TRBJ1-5,CASSLGSNQPQHF,TGTGCCAGCAGTTTGGGCAGCAATCAGCCCCAGCATTTT
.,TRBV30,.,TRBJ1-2,CALNRVYGYTF,TGTGCCCTGAACAGGGTCTATGGCTACACCTTC
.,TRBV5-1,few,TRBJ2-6,CASSVYSGANVLTF,TGCGCCAGCAGCGTATACTCTGGGGCCAACGTCCTGACTTTC